This T cell receptor beta chain was captured in a study of blood T cell repertoires in COVID-19. Study as a whole: Italy, Spain and the United States were the sources of the convalescent and acute COVID-19 samples. T cells, B-cell-depleted T cells, or PBMCs provided the cDNA or gDNA that served as material.

Donors of Cohort 3 who recovered were those that had two negative PCRs, clearance, or symptom resolution. V was clipped by 6 bases and J by 7 bases; unmatched bases: 7. The CDR3 covers 14 residues. Per the germline V gene, CDR1 is MNHEY and CDR2 is SMNVEV (reference sequence). Study processing details: For nucleated cells, counts were estimated from reference gene primer amplification. Only in-frame clones appear in the TCRdb table, and some are missing; sequencing was by immunoSEQ multiplex PCR. Clone size and V and J calls were adopted from that table, with D and trimming inferred from the DNA. This table has about 240,000 clones, about 89% appearing once.

The receptor was derived from a man in his forties who had recovered from COVID-19. Sequencing was done on a sample of PBMCs or T cells enriched from blood (not recorded which). The rearrangement uses TRBV27 and TRBJ1-5, with TRBD1 identical over 9 bases. CDR3 region: CASRTGTGRQPQHF. As DNA, the CDR3 is TGTGCCAGCAGAACCGGGACAGGGAGACAGCCCCAGCATTTT.